This TCR beta chain was obtained from a study of T-cell reconstitution after alpha-beta-depleted transplantation in children. Study results and caveats: Several hundred expanded graft clones reportedly were the source of alpha-beta T cells about two months after transplant.

Preparation of the TCRbeta library was carried out with unique molecular identifiers. TCRdb re-derived calls from the PCR reads in MiXCR, one entry per CDR3 protein. Of around 180,000 distinct CDR3 sequences in the sample, roughly 11% are singletons; the top ten hold approximately 13%. V lost 5 bases, J lost 5 bases, and 11 bases lay in between. Per germline, CDR1 SGHTA and CDR2 FQGTGA. CDR3 length: 13 amino acids. Many counts were recorded for this clonotype. The antigen is not known. The specimen was PBMCs, collected before TCRalphabeta/CD19-depleted stem cell transplant. The source is a boy younger than 10 with acute myeloid leukemia, due to receive a stem cell transplant. The chain links TRBV7-3 to TRBJ2-3; no definite D call. This chain's CDR3 is CASSPIPRDTQYF. DNA for the CDR3: TGTGCCAGCAGCCCCATCCCGCGAGATACGCAGTATTTT.